This TCR beta chain was identified during a study of technical replicates of blood from several donors. Germline trimming cut 6 bases from V and 2 bases from J; bases unmatched to any gene: 4. The CDR3 is 13 residues long. Per the germline V gene, CDR1 is SQVTM and CDR2 is ANQGSEA. Assay used: immunoSEQ multiplex PCR; TCRdb lists only in-frame clones, some missing. The sample carries more than 90,000 clones, 85% to 95% recorded once. Input material: T cells isolated from PBMCs. The rearrangement uses TRBV29-1 and TRBJ1-3, with 7 nucleotides matching TRBD1. The clonotype was recovered from a human donor in good health. CDR3 nucleotide sequence: TGCAGCGTCGTGACAGGGACTGGAAACACCATATATTTT. This translates into CSVVTGTGNTIYF.